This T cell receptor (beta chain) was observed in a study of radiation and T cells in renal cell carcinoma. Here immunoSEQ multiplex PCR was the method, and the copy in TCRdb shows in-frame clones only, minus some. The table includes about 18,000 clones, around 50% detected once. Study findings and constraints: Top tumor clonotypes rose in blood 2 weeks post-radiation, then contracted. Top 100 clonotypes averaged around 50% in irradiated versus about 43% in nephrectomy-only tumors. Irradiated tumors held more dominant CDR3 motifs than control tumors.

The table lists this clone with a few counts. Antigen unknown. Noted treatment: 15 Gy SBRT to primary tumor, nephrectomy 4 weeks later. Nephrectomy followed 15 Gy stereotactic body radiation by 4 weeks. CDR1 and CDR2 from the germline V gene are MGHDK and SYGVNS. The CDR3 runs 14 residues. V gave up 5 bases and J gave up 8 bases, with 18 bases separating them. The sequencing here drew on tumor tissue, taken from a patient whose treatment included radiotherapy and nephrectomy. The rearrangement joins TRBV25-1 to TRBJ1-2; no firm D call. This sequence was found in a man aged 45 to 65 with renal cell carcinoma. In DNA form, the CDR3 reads TGTGCCAGCAGTCCCCACAAAACCTTGGGGGGCTACACCTTC. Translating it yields CASSPHKTLGGYTF.